This entry is about one T cell receptor beta chain. This clone was observed a single time. Its antigen is currently not known. No much larger clone exists at a distance of one base, and base qualities are not known. Lesional scalp punch biopsies and peripheral blood were collected from alopecia areata patients. PBMCs were separated by density centrifugation and stained for CD3, CD4 and CD8, after which CD4+ and CD8+ T cells were sorted on a FACSAria. This record comes from a study of CD8+ T cells in alopecia areata (dated by TCRdb to the late 2010s). Regarding the complete study: The treated patients took part in an open-label pilot trial in which moderate-to-severe alopecia areata was treated with oral tofacitinib at 5 to 10 mg twice daily. Patients stayed on tofacitinib for 6 to 18 months and then had 6 months of follow-up off drug so that delayed response and recurrence could be assessed. The study used high-throughput TCRbeta sequencing to examine T cell clonal expansion in alopecia areata, in both the C3H/HeJ mouse model and human patients. Human TCRbeta sequencing covered scalp tissue and sorted CD4+ and CD8+ peripheral blood T cells from patchy and totalis/universalis alopecia areata patients and healthy controls. Tofacitinib-treated patients had biopsies at baseline and at 4 and 24 weeks of treatment, with a later scalp biopsy in several patients. Clonality in the scalp was compared among normal scalp (n=4), patchy alopecia areata scalp (n=8), and alopecia totalis/universalis scalp (n=8). RNA was extracted with the PAXgene miRNA kit for fixed scalp, the miRNeasy kit for PBMCs, and the RNeasy kit for mouse skin. TCRbeta CDR3 regions were amplified by immunoSEQ multiplex PCR using 35 Vbeta forward and 13 Jbeta reverse primers. Overall study outcomes, separate from this receptor: Compared with mice, TCR sequences shared between patients were less clear, possibly partly because of HLA diversity across the patient population. Higher clonality and more expanded CD8+ clones were observed in lesional scalp than in normal scalp, particularly in alopecia totalis/universalis, a finding suggestive of antigenic drive. Resident alphabeta T cells in normal human skin are also sequenced, complicating scalp TCR repertoire analysis, unlike mouse skin dominated by gammadelta T cells.

Germline trimming: 1 base from V, 4 bases from J; junction bases outside gene matches: 3. According to the germline V gene, CDR1 reads SGHAT and CDR2 reads FQNNGV. The CDR3, from cysteine to phenylalanine, totals 15 residues. The read is trimmed to its CDR3 DNA, 45 bases read in frame from base 1. The method was the immunoSEQ multiplex PCR assay. RNA was extracted from all samples and reverse transcribed into cDNA, which served as template for TCR sequencing. First-strand cDNA was synthesized using SuperScript III with a 2:1 mix of oligo-dT and random hexamers. Amplification bias was assessed with a synthetic immune receptor repertoire, and residual bias was removed computationally. In the source study's methods: After raw reads were preprocessed to remove errors, the CDR3 was defined following IMGT conventions as running from the conserved cysteine to phenylalanine. To get clonality, Shannon entropy was normalized by log2 of the number of productive unique TCRs and the result was subtracted from 1. Whether scalp clones were CD4 or CD8 was inferred by matching scalp TCRbeta sequences against CD4 and CD8 repertoires sorted from blood. TCRdb carries this immuneACCESS record with in-frame sequences only. Its versions omit some clonotypes, under half of them owing to an unresolved V gene in the studies checked, with the rest unexplained. V, J and clone size are those of that table, while D and trimming were read from the DNA. For this sample the table gives 120,000 or so clones, of which around two fifths were detected only once. The ten biggest clones cover approximately 3.1% of the sample.

The chain is made from TRBV11-2 and TRBJ1-2; TRBD1 aligns with 10 central bases. This clonotype was sampled from a human donor with alopecia areata. Sequenced input: CD4+ T cells sorted from blood. The CDR3 region: CASSLVDRGVYGYTF. The nucleotides read TGTGCCAGCAGCTTAGTGGACAGGGGGGTCTATGGCTACACCTTC.